The clone carrying this T cell receptor beta chain appeared a single time. One end of the junction fails to match germline, which may point to a read error. The length of the CDR3 is 16 residues. Germline V gene sequence: CDR1 SGHTA, CDR2 FQGNSA. The sample is drawn from a study of molecular identifiers for immune sequencing clone quantification. In preparing bulk TCR libraries, previously described methods and listed TCR primers were used. Each CDR3 protein is one row after TCRdb ran MiXCR on the PCR reads. The sample includes about 510,000 distinct CDR3 sequences, around 25% of them seen just once. Naive CD8 T cells were sorted, and the gate applied was CD8+CD4-CCR7+CD45RA+.

The sample comprised naive CD8+ T cells from blood, with Jurkat cell RNA spiked in. The subset: FACS-sorted CD8+CD4-CCR7+CD45RA+ naive T cells. The V call is TRBV7-2, the J call TRBJ2-7, with 8 nucleotides matching TRBD2. This clonotype was obtained from a human donor in good health. Some libraries in this study had Jurkat cell RNA spiked in. The chain's CDR3 is CASSQPLAGGPEAQDF. CDR3 nucleotide sequence: TGTGCCAGCAGCCAACCCCTAGCGGGCGGGCCGGAAGCGCAGGACTTC.